The 21 T cell receptor beta chains given below trace back to one sample, sequenced in a study of blood T cell repertoires in COVID-19 (dated by TCRdb to 2019 to 2021). Receptors were amplified or captured by the immunoSEQ multiplex PCR assay. This is the immuneACCESS table as TCRdb keeps it, with only in-frame sequences that have V and J called. A part of the clones is gone; compared with another copy, unresolved V genes explain less than half, and the rest is unexplained. Present in this sample are 100,000 to 150,000 clones, approximately 80% of which were seen just once. Just under 25% of the sample is in the top ten clones. The sequencing sample was made of peripheral blood. All receptors derive from a human donor in a cohort sampled during active COVID-19.

This clone was seen more than once but under ten times. The chain employs TRBV11-3 and TRBJ2-5; no definite D call. Germline V gives CDR1 SGHNT, CDR2 YENEEA. The ends were cut back, 1 base at V and 5 bases at J, with 8 bases in the middle. This CDR3 has 13 residues. This CDR3 is CASSLGAWETQYF. The CDR3 DNA reads as TGTGCCAGCAGCTTAGGAGCATGGGAGACCCAGTACTTC.

The chain joins TRBV19 to TRBJ2-1; 8 nucleotides match TRBD2. V was pared by 4 bases and J by 12 bases, with 8 bases of the junction left unmatched. Germline V lookup: CDR1 LNHDA, CDR2 SQIVND (reference sequence). The CDR3 totals 13 residues. The CDR3 sequence is CASSTGLVDRQFF. The CDR3 nucleotides are TGTGCCAGTAGTACGGGACTAGTCGATAGGCAGTTCTTC.

The gene calls are TRBV5-4 and TRBJ1-3, with TRBD1 as a possible D gene (5 bases). Germline V gene data show CDR1 as SGHNT and CDR2 as YYREEE (reference sequence). The CDR3 runs 16 residues. V dropped 0 bases and J dropped 1 base, with 11 bases sitting between them. The CDR3 protein is CASSLGRGGSGNTIYF. In nucleotides, the CDR3 is TGTGCCAGCAGCTTGGGTCGCGGGGGATCTGGAAACACCATATATTTT.

This chain uses TRBV5-4 with TRBJ2-1; D is possibly TRBD1 (5 bases). The CDR3 is 15 residues long. Trimming pared 3 bases from V and 5 bases from J, leaving 15 bases between. Germline V gives CDR1 SGHNT, CDR2 YYREEE (reference sequence). The CDR3 sequence: CASSSTRVLDNEQFF. CDR3 nucleotide sequence: TGTGCCAGCAGCTCTACCAGGGTTCTCGACAATGAGCAGTTCTTC.

This sequence joins TRBV27 and TRBJ2-2; D might be TRBD2 (6 bases). Germline V gene data show CDR1 as MNHEY and CDR2 as SMNVEV (reference sequence). This CDR3 comprises 14 residues. V lost 2 bases to trimming and J lost 7 bases, with 11 bases between them. CDR3 in amino acids: CASSLTRGRGELFF. The DNA for the CDR3 is TGTGCCAGCAGTTTAACGCGGGGCCGCGGGGAGCTGTTTTTT.

This chain uses TRBV6-5 with TRBJ1-2; D is possibly TRBD1 (5 bases). Germline-derived CDR1 and CDR2 are MNHEY and SVGAGI. The CDR3 has 15 residues. V was clipped by 2 bases and J by 8 bases, with 18 bases between them. The CDR3 DNA reads as TGTGCCAGCAGTTACCTCGGGGGGGAAGTAAGGGGCTACACCTTC. It specifies CASSYLGGEVRGYTF.

The CDR3 loop reads CASSPRTGNEQFF. The CDR3, as DNA: TGTGCCAGCAGCCCAAGGACAGGGAATGAGCAGTTCTTC. This chain uses TRBV9 with TRBJ2-1; 8 nucleotides line up with TRBD1. Germline loops: CDR1 SGDLS, CDR2 YYNGEE. The CDR3 has 13 residues. V was clipped by 4 bases and J by 7 bases; unmatched bases: 4.

The CDR3 is CASSERGWDTATNEKLFF. DNA of the CDR3: TGTGCCAGCAGTGAAAGGGGGTGGGATACCGCAACTAATGAAAAACTGTTTTTT. The genes are TRBV25-1 and TRBJ1-4, with D maybe TRBD1 (6 bases). CDR1 is MGHDK, CDR2 SYGVNS, per germline. Trimming took off 2 bases at V and 0 bases at J, with 16 bases between the two ends. This CDR3 spans 18 amino acids.

The chain links TRBV28 to TRBJ2-3; the match to TRBD1 covers 8 bases. The CDR3 is 16 amino acids. CDR1 is MDHEN and CDR2 is SYDVKM in the germline V gene. V lost 5 bases and J lost 4; bases outside the gene matches: 11. The CDR3 spells CASSDVRGQGADTQYF. The CDR3 nucleotides are TGTGCCAGCAGTGACGTCAGGGGGCAGGGTGCAGATACGCAGTATTTT. Together with reference TRBV28 and TRBJ2-3, the CDR3 gives the full variable domain: DVKVTQSSRYLVKRTGEKVFLECVQDMDHENMFWYRQDPGLGLRLIYFSYDVKMKEKGDIPEGYSVSREKKERFSLILESASTNQTSMYLCASSDVRGQGADTQYFGPGTRLTVL.

The genes are TRBV7-3 and TRBJ2-2; D not certain. V gave up 5 bases and J gave up 3 bases, with 16 bases separating them. The CDR3 consists of 16 residues. Germline V lookup: CDR1 SGHTA, CDR2 FQGTGA. The CDR3 nucleotides are TGTGCCAGCAGCCCCCCAGGTTCCACTCACACCGGGGAGCTGTTTTTT. Protein: CASSPPGSTHTGELFF.

The chain combines TRBV28 with TRBJ1-2, with D possibly matching TRBD1 (5 bases). Per the germline V gene, CDR1 is MDHEN and CDR2 is SYDVKM. Trimming removed 6 bases at V and 7 bases at J, with 21 bases between. The CDR3 has 15 amino acids. CDR3 sequence (DNA): TGTGCCAGCAGAAACTCTAGGGGCCCAGGTGGTGGCTACACCTTC. It specifies CASRNSRGPGGGYTF.

This chain uses TRBV5-1 with TRBJ2-2, with TRBD2 matching 9 bases. After removal of 5 bases from V and 4 bases from J, the junction contained 3 bases not matched to a gene. The CDR3 spans 14 residues. Germline CDR1 SGHRS, CDR2 YFSETQ. CDR3 residues: CASRLAGVTGELFF. Written as DNA, the CDR3 is TGCGCCAGCAGACTAGCGGGTGTCACCGGGGAGCTGTTTTTT.

V is TRBV5-6 and J is TRBJ2-5, with 10 bases that match TRBD1. There are 16 residues in the CDR3. J was trimmed by 4 bases and V by 5 bases; bases with no gene match: 11. Per the germline V gene, CDR1 is SGHDT and CDR2 is YYEEEE. CDR3: CASSLQTTGGIETQYF. The CDR3 DNA reads TGTGCCAGCAGTTTACAGACGACAGGGGGCATAGAGACCCAGTACTTC.

J is TRBJ2-5 and V is TRBV28, with 12 bases that match TRBD1. The V gene's germline CDR1 is MDHEN and CDR2 SYDVKM. There are 17 residues in the CDR3. Germline trimming cut 4 bases from V and 3 bases from J; bases unmatched to any gene: 9. DNA for the CDR3: TGTGCCAGCAGTTCCCGCCGGGACAGGGGGCTTGAAGAGACCCAGTACTTC. Translated: CASSSRRDRGLEETQYF.

This chain joins TRBV2 and TRBJ2-4; 8 bases are shared with TRBD2. Per the germline V gene, CDR1 is SNHLY and CDR2 is FYNNEI. This CDR3 contains 17 residues. Losses at the gene ends were 3 bases for V and 0 bases for J; bases not matched to a gene: 7. CDR3 region: CASSESSGGSAKNIQYF. The CDR3 bases are TGTGCCAGCAGTGAGTCGAGCGGGGGCTCAGCCAAAAACATTCAGTACTTC. Complete variable domain (other parts from reference TRBV2 and TRBJ2-4): EPEVTQTPSHQVTQMGQEVILRCVPISNHLYFYWYRQILGQKVEFLVSFYNNEISEKSEIFDDQFSVERPDGSNFTLKIRSTKLEDSAMYFCASSESSGGSAKNIQYFGAGTRLSVL.

The rearrangement joins TRBV18 to TRBJ2-5; 7 nucleotides match TRBD2. V trimming: 3 bases; J trimming: 2 bases; junction bases outside the gene matches: 6. The CDR3 covers 15 residues. Per germline, CDR1 KGHSH and CDR2 LQKENI. CDR3 sequence (DNA): TGTGCCAGCTCACCTAAACTAGCGACACAAGAGACCCAGTACTTC. The encoded protein is CASSPKLATQETQYF.

This clone was seen once. The chain has TRBV5-1 and TRBJ2-7; tentative D call: TRBD2 (5 bases). CDR1 and CDR2 from the germline V gene are SGHRS and YFSETQ. This CDR3 has 14 residues. The V end lost 7 bases, the J end lost 0 bases, and 14 bases lay between the germline ends. The DNA for the CDR3 is TGCGCCAGCCGCGCCGAGGGTCACTCCTACGAGCAGTACTTC. Its protein product is CASRAEGHSYEQYF.

The V call is TRBV20-1, the J call TRBJ2-7; possible D gene TRBD2, 5 bases. The CDR3 has 14 amino acids. V was clipped by 3 bases and J by 4 bases, with 16 bases between them. CDR1 and CDR2 (germline): DFQATT, SNEGSKA (reference sequence). The CDR3 is CSASPRFEGYEQYF. In DNA form, the CDR3 reads TGCAGTGCTAGTCCTAGGTTCGAGGGTTACGAGCAGTACTTC.

The V call is TRBV10-3, the J call TRBJ1-4, with D maybe TRBD1 (6 bases). This CDR3 spans 13 amino acids. Germline V CDR1 and CDR2: ENHRY, SYGVKD. V was shortened by 9 bases and J by 0 bases, with 8 bases between the two germline ends. The CDR3 coding sequence is TGTGCCATACAGGGTACAACTAATGAAAAACTGTTTTTT. Its protein is CAIQGTTNEKLFF.

V gene TRBV7-8 combines with J gene TRBJ1-1, with D perhaps matching TRBD1 (6 bases). The CDR3 extends over 15 amino acids. CDR1 and CDR2 (germline): SGHVS, FQNEAQ. Trimming shortened V by 1 base and J by 4 bases, and 13 bases separated the two germline ends. CDR3 bases: TGTGCCAGCAGCTTAGGGTTTCGAGGGGGCACTGAAGCTTTCTTT. It is translated as CASSLGFRGGTEAFF. The variable domain in full, with the rest retrieved from reference TRBV7-8 and TRBJ1-1, is GAGVSQSPRYKVAKRGQDVALRCDPISGHVSLFWYQQALGQGPEFLTYFQNEAQLDKSGLPSDRFFAERPEGSVSTLKIQRTQQEDSAVYLCASSLGFRGGTEAFFGQGTRLTVV.

The CDR3 region is CASGLEYRGSGYTF. CDR3 coding DNA: TGTGCTAGTGGTTTGGAGTACAGGGGATCTGGCTACACCTTC. The chain is built from TRBV12-5 and TRBJ1-2, with 7 positions matching TRBD1. The CDR3 contains 14 residues. Germline CDR1 reads LGHNT; CDR2 reads FRNRAP. After removal of 1 base from V and 7 bases from J, the junction contained 6 bases not matched to a gene.